These T cell receptor beta chains were read from a single sample in a study of T cell responses to AZD1222 COVID-19 vaccine. TCRdb keeps only in-frame clones here, not all; method: immunoSEQ multiplex PCR. The sample shows about 120,000 clones, about 90% of them seen only once. This specimen was peripheral blood, taken on day 0 of AZD1222 vaccination. These receptors were obtained from an adult in good health. Each CDR3 is given with its conserved first and last residue. The D gene is left open where the match is weak. Expanded clones are given a class, and other clones once, few, many or no size at all.

d_gene: NA
abundance: NA
len: 17
v_gene: TRBV7-8
j_gene: TRBJ1-2
CDR3aa: CASSLGAAGGARYGYTF
CDR3nt: TGTGCCAGCAGCCTAGGGGCTGCGGGGGGCGCAAGATATGGCTACACCTTC

d_gene: TRBD2
abundance: few
len: 17
v_gene: TRBV5-1
j_gene: TRBJ2-7
CDR3aa: CASSPRTSGGSSYEQYF
CDR3nt: TGCGCCAGCAGCCCGAGGACTAGCGGGGGGAGCTCCTACGAGCAGTACTTC

d_gene: NA
abundance: NA
len: 17
v_gene: TRBV7-9
j_gene: TRBJ2-1
CDR3aa: CASSLAQGVRSYNEQFF
CDR3nt: TGTGCCAGCAGCTTAGCCCAAGGGGTCCGCTCCTACAATGAGCAGTTCTTC

d_gene: TRBD1
abundance: NA
len: 13
v_gene: TRBV2
j_gene: TRBJ1-2
CDR3aa: CASRGTGSYGYTF
CDR3nt: TGTGCCAGCAGGGGGACAGGCTCCTATGGCTACACCTTC

d_gene: TRBD1
abundance: once
len: 15
v_gene: TRBV7-3
j_gene: TRBJ2-2
CDR3aa: CASSSQQTGSGELFF
CDR3nt: TGTGCCAGCAGCTCGCAGCAGACAGGGTCCGGGGAGCTGTTTTTT

d_gene: NA
abundance: NA
len: 14
v_gene: TRBV18
j_gene: TRBJ2-7
CDR3aa: CASSPLKFQFEQYF
CDR3nt: TGTGCCAGCTCACCACTTAAGTTCCAGTTCGAGCAGTACTTC

d_gene: TRBD1
abundance: NA
len: 14
v_gene: TRBV7-2
j_gene: TRBJ2-3
CDR3aa: CASSAQGVSHTQYF
CDR3nt: TGTGCCAGCAGCGCCCAGGGGGTCAGTCATACGCAGTATTTT

d_gene: NA
abundance: NA
len: 13
v_gene: TRBV5-1
j_gene: TRBJ2-7
CDR3aa: CASTPGGPYEQYF
CDR3nt: TGCGCCAGCACCCCGGGCGGCCCCTACGAGCAGTACTTC

d_gene: NA
abundance: NA
len: 14
v_gene: TRBV6-4
j_gene: TRBJ2-3
CDR3aa: CASSEGGSADTQYF
CDR3nt: TGTGCCAGCAGTGAGGGGGGCTCCGCAGATACGCAGTATTTT

d_gene: NA
abundance: once
len: 14
v_gene: TRBV18
j_gene: TRBJ1-5
CDR3aa: CASSLVQGNQPQHF
CDR3nt: TGTGCCAGCTCACTTGTACAGGGAAATCAGCCCCAGCATTTT

d_gene: TRBD1
abundance: NA
len: 13
v_gene: TRBV11-2
j_gene: TRBJ1-2
CDR3aa: CASSLAGGDGYTF
CDR3nt: TGTGCCAGCAGCTTAGCAGGGGGTGATGGCTACACCTTC

d_gene: NA
abundance: NA
len: 15
v_gene: TRBV28
j_gene: TRBJ1-5
CDR3aa: CASSLRGFGNQPQHF
CDR3nt: TGTGCCAGCAGTTTAAGGGGGTTTGGAAATCAGCCCCAGCATTTT

d_gene: NA
abundance: few
len: 15
v_gene: TRBV28
j_gene: TRBJ2-1
CDR3aa: CASSSRPSSYNEQFF
CDR3nt: TGTGCCAGCAGCTCCCGGCCTAGTTCCTACAATGAGCAGTTCTTC

d_gene: TRBD1
abundance: NA
len: 15
v_gene: TRBV5-5
j_gene: TRBJ2-7
CDR3aa: CASRSDRGITYEQYF
CDR3nt: TGTGCCAGCAGATCTGACAGGGGGATAACCTACGAGCAGTACTTC

d_gene: NA
abundance: once
len: 12
v_gene: TRBV5-1
j_gene: TRBJ2-2
CDR3aa: CASSEGSGELFF
CDR3nt: TGCGCCAGCAGCGAGGGATCCGGGGAGCTGTTTTTT

d_gene: TRBD2
abundance: NA
len: 20
v_gene: TRBV9
j_gene: TRBJ2-1
CDR3aa: CASSVGPGLAGEVSYNEQFF
CDR3nt: TGTGCCAGCAGCGTGGGACCGGGACTAGCGGGAGAAGTGTCCTACAATGAGCAGTTCTTC

d_gene: NA
abundance: NA
len: 15
v_gene: TRBV24-1
j_gene: TRBJ2-1
CDR3aa: CATSDHRSSYNEQFF
CDR3nt: TGTGCCACCAGTGACCACCGCTCCTCCTACAATGAGCAGTTCTTC

d_gene: TRBD1
abundance: NA
len: 17
v_gene: TRBV7-3
j_gene: TRBJ2-7
CDR3aa: CASSPTGEGALSYEQYF
CDR3nt: TGTGCCAGCAGCCCTACTGGAGAGGGGGCGCTATCCTACGAGCAGTACTTC

d_gene: NA
abundance: few
len: 15
v_gene: TRBV27
j_gene: TRBJ1-6
CDR3aa: CASSSRGGSNSPLHF
CDR3nt: TGTGCCAGCAGTTCCAGGGGTGGCAGCAATTCACCCCTCCACTTT

d_gene: NA
abundance: NA
len: 13
v_gene: TRBV14
j_gene: TRBJ1-4
CDR3aa: CASSRAAAEKLFF
CDR3nt: TGTGCCAGCAGCCGGGCGGCCGCTGAAAAACTGTTTTTT

d_gene: NA
abundance: NA
len: 13
v_gene: TRBV27
j_gene: TRBJ1-2
CDR3aa: CASSSPWEGGYTF
CDR3nt: TGTGCCAGCAGTTCCCCATGGGAGGGTGGCTACACCTTC

d_gene: NA
abundance: NA
len: 16
v_gene: TRBV7-9
j_gene: TRBJ2-3
CDR3aa: CASSLLGQRSTDTQYF
CDR3nt: TGTGCCAGCAGCCTTCTGGGGCAGCGGAGCACAGATACGCAGTATTTT

d_gene: NA
abundance: NA
len: 16
v_gene: TRBV28
j_gene: TRBJ2-6
CDR3aa: CASSATTGAGANVLTF
CDR3nt: TGTGCCAGCAGTGCAACGACTGGGGCTGGGGCCAACGTCCTGACTTTC

d_gene: TRBD1
abundance: NA
len: 15
v_gene: TRBV7-8
j_gene: TRBJ1-5
CDR3aa: CASSRGQGGNQPQHF
CDR3nt: TGTGCCAGCAGCCGAGGACAGGGGGGGAATCAGCCCCAGCATTTT

d_gene: NA
abundance: NA
len: 21
v_gene: TRBV6-2/TRBV6-3
j_gene: TRBJ2-7
CDR3aa: CASSHTPGTGTPGTRPYEQYF
CDR3nt: TGTGCCAGCAGCCACACCCCGGGAACCGGGACACCCGGGACAAGGCCCTACGAGCAGTACTTC

d_gene: TRBD1
abundance: NA
len: 13
v_gene: TRBV18
j_gene: TRBJ2-7
CDR3aa: CASSSTGAGEQYF
CDR3nt: TGTGCCAGCTCATCTACAGGGGCCGGGGAGCAGTACTTC

d_gene: NA
abundance: NA
len: 12
v_gene: TRBV2
j_gene: TRBJ1-2
CDR3aa: CASNPGVYGYAF
CDR3nt: TGTGCCAGCAACCCCGGGGTCTATGGCTACGCCTTC

d_gene: TRBD1
abundance: NA
len: 15
v_gene: TRBV10-1
j_gene: TRBJ1-1
CDR3aa: CASSPDRAGDTEAFF
CDR3nt: TGCGCCAGCAGTCCAGACAGGGCTGGGGACACTGAAGCTTTCTTT

d_gene: NA
abundance: NA
len: 13
v_gene: TRBV21-1
j_gene: TRBJ2-7
CDR3aa: CASSRAAAYEQYF
CDR3nt: TGTGCCAGCAGCAGGGCAGCGGCCTACGAGCAGTACTTC

d_gene: NA
abundance: NA
len: 13
v_gene: TRBV9
j_gene: TRBJ1-5
CDR3aa: CASSVDLGQPQHF
CDR3nt: TGTGCCAGCAGCGTCGACCTCGGTCAGCCCCAGCATTTT

d_gene: NA
abundance: NA
len: 13
v_gene: TRBV30
j_gene: TRBJ1-5
CDR3aa: CAWSAGFGQPQHF
CDR3nt: TGTGCCTGGAGTGCCGGGTTTGGTCAGCCCCAGCATTTT

d_gene: NA
abundance: NA
len: 14
v_gene: TRBV6-6
j_gene: TRBJ1-4
CDR3aa: CASRQTGSREKLFF
CDR3nt: TGTGCCAGCCGACAAACAGGGTCTCGTGAAAAACTGTTTTTT

d_gene: TRBD2
abundance: NA
len: 19
v_gene: TRBV9
j_gene: TRBJ2-2
CDR3aa: CASSAARPGTSAYTGELFF
CDR3nt: TGTGCCAGCAGCGCGGCACGACCCGGGACTAGCGCATACACCGGGGAGCTGTTTTTT

d_gene: TRBD2
abundance: NA
len: 16
v_gene: TRBV27
j_gene: TRBJ2-1
CDR3aa: CASRKPGLAGGYEQFF
CDR3nt: TGTGCCAGCAGGAAGCCGGGACTAGCGGGAGGCTATGAGCAGTTCTTC

d_gene: NA
abundance: NA
len: 14
v_gene: TRBV6-5
j_gene: TRBJ2-1
CDR3aa: CASSTLGTNNEQFF
CDR3nt: TGTGCCAGCAGTACACTAGGAACCAACAATGAGCAGTTCTTC

d_gene: NA
abundance: NA
len: 12
v_gene: TRBV29-1
j_gene: TRBJ2-3
CDR3aa: CSVDRGTDTQYF
CDR3nt: TGCAGCGTTGACCGGGGCACAGATACGCAGTATTTT

d_gene: NA
abundance: NA
len: 13
v_gene: TRBV15
j_gene: TRBJ2-5
CDR3aa: CATSGSLQETQYF
CDR3nt: TGTGCCACCAGCGGAAGTCTCCAAGAGACCCAGTACTTC

d_gene: NA
abundance: NA
len: 12
v_gene: TRBV11-2
j_gene: TRBJ1-1
CDR3aa: CASSSGVTEAFF
CDR3nt: TGTGCCAGCAGCTCAGGGGTGACTGAAGCTTTCTTT

d_gene: NA
abundance: once
len: 13
v_gene: TRBV7-9
j_gene: TRBJ1-1
CDR3aa: CASSLAENTEAFF
CDR3nt: TGTGCCAGCAGCTTAGCGGAAAACACTGAAGCTTTCTTT

d_gene: TRBD2
abundance: once
len: 12
v_gene: TRBV7-3
j_gene: TRBJ2-7
CDR3aa: CASAGVAYEQYF
CDR3nt: TGTGCCAGCGCGGGGGTCGCCTACGAGCAGTACTTC

d_gene: TRBD1
abundance: once
len: 14
v_gene: TRBV6-5
j_gene: TRBJ2-7
CDR3aa: CASQTGGNSYEQYF
CDR3nt: TGTGCCAGCCAAACAGGGGGCAATTCCTACGAGCAGTACTTC

d_gene: TRBD1
abundance: NA
len: 16
v_gene: TRBV28
j_gene: TRBJ1-6
CDR3aa: CASSLLNQGVGSPLHF
CDR3nt: TGTGCCAGCAGCCTACTTAACCAGGGGGTCGGTTCACCCCTCCACTTT